This record looks at one TCR beta chain sequence and its context. Original handling: Reference gene primers were amplified, and this amplification served to estimate nucleated cell counts. This table comes from immunoSEQ multiplex PCR, and its TCRdb copy is limited to in-frame clones, with some not included. D and trimming come from the DNA, and the V and J calls and clone size come from that table. The sample holds approximately 50,000 clones, 80% to 90% seen once. This entry belongs to a study of blood T cell repertoires in COVID-19. For the study at large: Some COVID-19 samples were acute and others convalescent; all came from the United States, Italy and Spain. PBMCs, B-cell-depleted T cells, or T cells were the source of the cDNA or gDNA that made up the material.

V lost 5 bases and J 6 bases, leaving 11 bases between the germline ends. Per germline, CDR1 SNHLY and CDR2 FYNNEI. This CDR3 is built from 13 residues. This rearrangement joins TRBV2 to TRBJ1-5; no clear D gene. Sample: peripheral blood. The source of this sequence is a man in his fifties with active COVID-19. CDR3 residues: CASSNWAGQPQHF. CDR3 in DNA: TGTGCCAGCAGTAATTGGGCCGGTCAGCCCCAGCATTTT. The full variable domain, completed using reference TRBV2 and TRBJ1-5, is EPEVTQTPSHQVTQMGQEVILRCVPISNHLYFYWYRQILGQKVEFLVSFYNNEISEKSEIFDDQFSVERPDGSNFTLKIRSTKLEDSAMYFCASSNWAGQPQHFGDGTRLSIL.